Included here is one T cell receptor beta chain sequence, with context. As yet, its antigen is unknown. Through a sample-barcoded 5' primer and a J-beta primer mix, a second PCR was run for roughly 7 to 11 cycles. TCRdb passed the 5' RACE reads through MiXCR, listing each CDR3 protein once. The sample has some 760,000 distinct CDR3 sequences, around a quarter seen once; the top ten hold 8% to 10%. The data stem from a study of blood T cells in healthy people across ages. Study outcomes and limitations: It was not possible, with unsorted PBMCs, to conclusively compare naive and antigen-experienced cells.

The CDR3 contains 14 residues. V was pared by 1 base and J by 7 bases, with 13 bases between. The germline gives CDR1 LNHDA, CDR2 SQIVND (reference sequence). The sample was also linked to a second study, of T cells of mothers and their children.

Sequencing was performed on blood. The chain uses TRBV19 and TRBJ2-5; D possibly corresponds to TRBD1 (5 bases). The clonotype was recovered from a boy under 18 in good health. DNA for the CDR3: TGTGCCAGTAGTATAGCAGGGCGACCGGGGACCCAGTACTTC. Protein product: CASSIAGRPGTQYF.